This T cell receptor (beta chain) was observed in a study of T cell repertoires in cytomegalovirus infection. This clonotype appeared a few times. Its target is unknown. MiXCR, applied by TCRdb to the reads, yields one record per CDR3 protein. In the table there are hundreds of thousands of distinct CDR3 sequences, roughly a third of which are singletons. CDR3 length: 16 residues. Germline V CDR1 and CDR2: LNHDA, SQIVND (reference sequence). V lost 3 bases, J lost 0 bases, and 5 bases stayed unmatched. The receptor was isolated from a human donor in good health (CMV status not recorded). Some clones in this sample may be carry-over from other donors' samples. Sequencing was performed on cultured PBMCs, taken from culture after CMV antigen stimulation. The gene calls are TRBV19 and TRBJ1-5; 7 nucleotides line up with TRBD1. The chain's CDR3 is CASSMEGADSNQPQHF. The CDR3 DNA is TGTGCCAGTAGTATGGAGGGGGCGGATAGCAATCAGCCCCAGCATTTT.